Following are 27 T cell receptor beta chains from one sample sequenced in a study of radiotherapy plus CTLA-4 blockade in lung cancer. Sequencing was performed with immunoSEQ multiplex PCR; in TCRdb, only in-frame clones are kept and a portion is missing. This sample has over 85,000 clones, with about four fifths found just once. The sample consisted of peripheral blood, taken from a patient treated with radiotherapy plus ipilimumab. All receptors come from a human donor with non-small cell lung cancer who had a partial response to radiotherapy plus ipilimumab. Some clones in this sample may be carry-over from other donors' samples.

The chain links TRBV11-3 to TRBJ2-3; 7 bases match TRBD1. The V gene end was trimmed by 5 bases and the J gene end by 6 bases; junction bases not matched to a gene: 8. The CDR3 runs to 14 residues. Germline V gene sequence: CDR1 SGHNT, CDR2 YENEEA. As DNA, the CDR3 is TGTGCCAGCAGCGGGGGACAGCCGCACGATACGCAGTATTTT. It specifies CASSGGQPHDTQYF.

The chain is built from TRBV7-8 and TRBJ2-1, with 11 bases fitting TRBD2. The CDR3 covers 15 residues. V trimming: 7 bases; J trimming: 8 bases; junction bases outside the gene matches: 10. The germline V gene has CDR1 SGHVS and CDR2 FQNEAQ. For the CDR3, the DNA is TGTGCCAGCATCCCACTAGCGGGAGAGTATGATGAGCAGTTCTTC. Encoded protein: CASIPLAGEYDEQFF.

This sequence joins TRBV19 and TRBJ2-2; D ambiguous. This CDR3 comprises 15 residues. The V and J ends lost 3 bases and 4 bases respectively, with 12 bases between them. CDR1 is LNHDA, CDR2 SQIVND, per germline (reference sequence). In DNA form, the CDR3 reads TGTGCCAGTAGTATTCGTGAGCCGGGCACCGGGGAGCTGTTTTTT. It specifies CASSIREPGTGELFF.

This clone has a handful of counts. This chain joins TRBV4-1 and TRBJ1-6; no firm D call. V lost 0 bases and J lost 9, with 24 bases in between. Germline lookup yields CDR1 MGHRA and CDR2 YSYEKL. CDR3 size: 19 residues. CDR3 DNA: TGCGCCAGCAGCCAAGATTTGTTCGGGTTGATGGCCGGGAGTTCACCCCTCCACTTT. This codes for CASSQDLFGLMAGSSPLHF.

This clone has a handful of counts. The V and J genes are TRBV11-2 and TRBJ2-1; 7 bases map to TRBD1. The CDR3 consists of 16 residues. Looked up from germline, CDR1 is SGHAT and CDR2 is FQNNGV. V lost 5 bases, J lost 0 bases, and 7 bases stayed unmatched. CDR3 region: CASSPRQGSSYNEQFF. The DNA for the CDR3 is TGTGCCAGCAGCCCAAGACAGGGCAGCTCCTACAATGAGCAGTTCTTC.

The chain links TRBV7-8 to TRBJ1-3; no reliable D call. The CDR3 extends over 16 amino acids. The germline V and J ends were trimmed by 0 bases and 4 bases, with 13 bases remaining between them. Looked up from germline, CDR1 is SGHVS and CDR2 is FQNEAQ. The CDR3 DNA reads as TGTGCCAGCAGCTTAGCGGGTCGGGGATGGGGAAACACCATATATTTT. Translated: CASSLAGRGWGNTIYF. The full variable domain, with the rest looked up from reference TRBV7-8 and TRBJ1-3, is GAGVSQSPRYKVAKRGQDVALRCDPISGHVSLFWYQQALGQGPEFLTYFQNEAQLDKSGLPSDRFFAERPEGSVSTLKIQRTQQEDSAVYLCASSLAGRGWGNTIYFGEGSWLTVV.

The J gene is TRBJ2-7, the V gene TRBV5-1; 16 nucleotides line up with TRBD2. V lost 5 bases and J lost 5; bases outside the gene matches: 10. Germline V gene sequence: CDR1 SGHRS, CDR2 YFSETQ. The CDR3 totals 17 residues. CDR3 bases: TGCGCCAGCAGGGTCGGGACTAGCGGGGGGGTATCGGACGAGCAGTACTTC. The encoded protein is CASRVGTSGGVSDEQYF.

This clone has more than one count but fewer than ten. The genes are TRBV4-2 and TRBJ2-3; D may be TRBD1 (5 bases). There are 16 residues in the CDR3. The ends were cut back, 4 bases at V and 4 bases at J, with 18 bases in the middle. The V gene's germline CDR1 is LGHNA and CDR2 YNFKEQ. CDR3 protein: CASSPPSREGADTQYF. DNA of the CDR3: TGTGCCAGCAGCCCTCCTTCCAGGGAAGGGGCAGATACGCAGTATTTT.

The chain employs TRBV6-1 and TRBJ1-4, with 7 bases identical to TRBD1. This CDR3 contains 15 residues. V trimming: 6 bases; J trimming: 3 bases; junction bases outside the gene matches: 7. Looked up from germline, CDR1 is MNHNS and CDR2 is SASEGT. The CDR3 DNA reads as TGTGCCAGCAGCGTAATGGGGACAGCTAATGAAAAACTGTTTTTT. Translating gives CASSVMGTANEKLFF.

The rearrangement links TRBV19 to TRBJ1-1, with 9 bases fitting TRBD1. The CDR3 sequence is 13 residues long. Germline CDR1 reads LNHDA; CDR2 reads SQIVND (reference sequence). J was trimmed by 13 bases and V by 4 bases; bases with no gene match: 10. The CDR3 DNA reads TGTGCCAGTAGTACGAACAGGGGGCGCAGAGGTTTCTTT. Encoded protein: CASSTNRGRRGFF.

This clone was seen only a few times. The rearrangement links TRBV11-3 to TRBJ1-1, with D perhaps TRBD1 (6 bases). The V end was cut by 5 bases, the J end by 1 base, with 8 bases between. Germline loops: CDR1 SGHNT, CDR2 YENEEA. This CDR3 has 13 residues. CDR3 DNA: TGTGCCAGCAGCCGGACAGCGAACACTGAAGCTTTCTTT. It specifies CASSRTANTEAFF.

This chain uses TRBV5-1 with TRBJ1-3, with D tentatively TRBD1 (5 bases). Germline CDR1 SGHRS, CDR2 YFSETQ. The V end lost 9 bases, the J end lost 1 base, and 14 bases lay between the germline ends. CDR3 length: 14 residues. CDR3 region: CATREGTSGNTIYF. The CDR3, as DNA: TGCGCCACGCGAGAGGGGACTTCTGGAAACACCATATATTTT.

The V call is TRBV5-1, the J call TRBJ1-2, with 7 bases lining up with TRBD1. Germline CDR1 and CDR2: SGHRS and YFSETQ. Losses at the gene ends were 4 bases for V and 0 bases for J; bases not matched to a gene: 6. CDR3 length: 15 amino acids. This CDR3 is CASSQDRIANYGYTF. CDR3 in DNA: TGCGCCAGCAGCCAGGACAGGATAGCTAACTATGGCTACACCTTC.

The sample holds one count of this clone. J is TRBJ2-5 and V is TRBV6-1, with 8 bases fitting TRBD1. The DNA end is a closer match to TRBJ2-7, so the J assignment may be wrong. The CDR3 totals 14 residues. Per germline, CDR1 MNHNS and CDR2 SASEGT. CDR3 nucleotide sequence: TGTGCCAGCAGAGGACAGGGATTTCAGGACGAGCAGTACTTC. Its translation is CASRGQGFQDEQYF.

This clone has only one observation. The J gene is TRBJ2-7, the V gene TRBV9; the D gene is possibly TRBD2 (6 bases). This CDR3 contains 15 residues. V was shortened by 2 bases and J by 3 bases, with 15 bases between the two germline ends. Germline loops: CDR1 SGDLS, CDR2 YYNGEE. The CDR3 loop reads CASSVAPGTRYEQYF. CDR3 sequence (DNA): TGTGCCAGCAGCGTTGCCCCCGGGACTCGCTACGAGCAGTACTTC.

The chain combines TRBV6-5 with TRBJ2-3; 8 bases line up with TRBD2. This CDR3 region has 16 residues. V lost 0 bases and J lost 2; bases outside the gene matches: 4. In germline, CDR1 is MNHEY, CDR2 SVGAGI. CDR3 DNA sequence: TGTGCCAGCAGTTACTCGGCGGGAGGTTTCACAGATACGCAGTATTTT. Translating it yields CASSYSAGGFTDTQYF.

The V gene is TRBV10-2, the J gene TRBJ2-3; 7 bases line up with TRBD2. CDR1 is WSHSY and CDR2 is SAAADI in the germline V gene. Trimming removed 2 bases from V and 3 bases from J; junction bases left unmatched: 8. CDR3 length: 16 residues. This CDR3 reads CASSEGWDGGTDTQYF. CDR3 DNA sequence: TGCGCCAGCAGTGAGGGCTGGGACGGGGGGACAGATACGCAGTATTTT.

The V call is TRBV4-3, the J call TRBJ2-3; D possibly corresponds to TRBD1 (5 bases). The CDR3 is made up of 17 amino acids. Germline V gene sequence: CDR1 LGHNA, CDR2 YSLEER. V was trimmed by 1 base and J by 0 bases, leaving 14 bases between them. The CDR3 bases are TGCGCCAGCAGCCAAGGGGCGGCGACAGCTAGCACAGATACGCAGTATTTT. Translated, it gives CASSQGAATASTDTQYF.

V usage is TRBV18 and J usage is TRBJ1-2; D is ambiguous. V dropped 2 bases and J dropped 4 bases, with 11 bases sitting between them. The germline gives CDR1 KGHSH, CDR2 LQKENI. The CDR3 consists of 14 residues. CDR3 sequence reads: CASSPSYGLYGYTF. The DNA of the CDR3 is TGTGCCAGCTCACCATCGTACGGTCTCTATGGCTACACCTTC.

This clone occurred a few times. The chain employs TRBV6-1 and TRBJ1-2; 7 bases fit TRBD1. Losses at the gene ends were 3 bases for V and 3 bases for J; bases not matched to a gene: 7. The CDR3 covers 15 residues. Per germline, CDR1 MNHNS and CDR2 SASEGT. In DNA, the CDR3 is TGTGCCAGCAGTGACCCTAGGACAGGCGACTATGGCTACACCTTC. Residues: CASSDPRTGDYGYTF.

The chain recombines TRBV14 with TRBJ2-3, with 10 positions matching TRBD2. Germline trimming cut 1 base from V and 4 bases from J; bases unmatched to any gene: 5. Germline V gene data show CDR1 as SGHDN and CDR2 as FVKESK. The length of the CDR3 is 16 residues. CDR3 sequence (DNA): TGTGCCAGCAGCCAAGTAGCGCTAGCGGGGGCAGATACGCAGTATTTT. It yields the protein CASSQVALAGADTQYF.

This chain uses TRBV29-1 with TRBJ1-2; 11 bases match TRBD1. Trimming cost V 7 bases and J 7 bases; bases outside gene matches: 8. CDR3 length equals 13 residues. In germline, CDR1 is SQVTM, CDR2 ANQGSEA. CDR3 nucleotide sequence: TGCAGCGCCACCGGGACAGGGGGAACTGGCTACACCTTC. As protein: CSATGTGGTGYTF.

This rearrangement joins TRBV7-6 to TRBJ2-1; a weak D match, TRBD2 (5 bases). Per the germline V gene, CDR1 is SGHVS and CDR2 is FNYEAQ. V was clipped by 0 bases and J by 9 bases, with 15 bases between them. The CDR3 contains 15 residues. The CDR3, as DNA: TGTGCCAGCAGCTTAGCATCCGGAGAGGAGGCTGAGCAGTTCTTC. Translation gives CASSLASGEEAEQFF.

The CDR3 coding sequence is TGTGCCAGCTCACCACCGGGACAGCCTGACTCCTACGAGCAGTACTTC. Translation: CASSPPGQPDSYEQYF. This chain uses TRBV18 with TRBJ2-7; the match to TRBD1 covers 7 bases. With 0 bases clipped from V and 0 bases from J, the junction kept 5 bases outside the gene matches. The CDR3 is 16 amino acids. Germline CDR1 KGHSH, CDR2 LQKENI. The whole variable domain, remainder taken from reference TRBV18 and TRBJ2-7, is NAGVMQNPRHLVRRRGQEARLRCSPMKGHSHVYWYRQLPEEGLKFMVYLQKENIIDESGMPKERFSAEFPKEGPSILRIQQVVRGDSAAYFCASSPPGQPDSYEQYFGPGTRLTVT.

The chain carries TRBV30 and TRBJ2-5; 7 bases map to TRBD1. The germline CDR1 and CDR2 sequences are GTSNPN and SVGIG (reference sequence). CDR3 length equals 15 residues. Unmatched junction bases numbered 10, after V lost 1 base and J lost 5 bases. CDR3 sequence (DNA): TGTGCCTGGAGTGGGTCCAGGGGGTATTCGGAGACCCAGTACTTC. It codes for CAWSGSRGYSETQYF.

Notes on this clone: A read error may account for a junction end that differs from germline. The chain recombines TRBV5-1 with TRBJ1-6; D is unclear. The CDR3 is made up of 13 amino acids. Germline V gene sequence: CDR1 SGHRS, CDR2 YFSETQ. The CDR3 sequence: CASVGHGSSPLHF. The CDR3 DNA follows: TGTGCCAGCGTGGGCCATGGGTCTTCACCCCTCCACTTT.

This clone was observed a few times. The chain recombines TRBV28 with TRBJ2-1, with 11 bases identical to TRBD1. The CDR3 is made up of 16 amino acids. V trimming: 5 bases; J trimming: 8 bases; junction bases outside the gene matches: 11. Germline CDR1 is MDHEN and CDR2 is SYDVKM. CDR3 in DNA: TGTGCCAGCAGTCCCGCCGGGACAGGGGGGGTCGATGAGCAGTTCTTC. Translated: CASSPAGTGGVDEQFF.